This passage covers 32 T cell receptor beta chains from one sample sequenced in a study of control samples from healthy donors and cancer patients. Some clones are missing from TCRdb's copy, which holds only in-frame ones; the method was immunoSEQ multiplex PCR. The profile shows around 90,000 clones, approximately 80% of them singletons. Sample: blood. Source of these receptors: a man younger than 40 in good health.

The chain couples TRBV19 to TRBJ2-1, with D unclear. V shed 7 bases and J shed 6 bases, with 4 bases lying between them. The V gene's germline CDR1 is LNHDA and CDR2 SQIVND (reference sequence). The CDR3 has 10 amino acids. In DNA form, the CDR3 reads TGTGCCAGTACCCGCAATGAGCAGTTCTTC. Translating gives CASTRNEQFF.

The chain carries TRBV7-3 and TRBJ2-3; 12 nucleotides match TRBD1. Germline CDR1 and CDR2: SGHTA and FQGTGA. V gave up 1 base and J gave up 4 bases; unmatched junction bases: 3. This CDR3 has 16 amino acids. The CDR3 loop is CASSLRGTGGPDTQYF. CDR3 bases: TGTGCCAGCAGCTTAAGGGGGACAGGGGGCCCAGATACGCAGTATTTT.

The chain links TRBV4-2 to TRBJ2-3, with D tentatively TRBD1 or TRBD2 (5 bases each). The CDR3 has 17 amino acids. V was pared by 3 bases and J by 0 bases, with 16 bases between. Per the germline V gene, CDR1 is LGHNA and CDR2 is YNFKEQ. The CDR3 sequence is CASSQAPGTRSTDTQYF. As DNA, the CDR3 is TGTGCCAGCAGCCAGGCACCCGGGACGAGAAGCACAGATACGCAGTATTTT.

The chain couples TRBV24-1 to TRBJ2-3; possibly TRBD1 or TRBD2 for D (6 bases each). Trimming removed 3 bases at V and 2 bases at J, with 11 bases between. Germline CDR1 reads KGHDR; CDR2 reads SFDVKD. The CDR3 is 15 amino acids. CDR3 in amino acids: CATSDTGADTDTQYF. The CDR3 region has the DNA TGTGCCACCAGTGATACGGGGGCTGACACAGATACGCAGTATTTT.

The genes are TRBV15 and TRBJ2-2; maybe TRBD2 (5 bases). This CDR3 spans 16 amino acids. Trimming took off 1 base at V and 2 bases at J, with 11 bases between the two ends. Germline CDR1 and CDR2: LNHNV and YYDKDF (reference sequence). The CDR3 reads CATSRGPSGNTGELFF. Written as DNA, the CDR3 is TGTGCCACCAGCAGAGGACCCTCGGGAAACACCGGGGAGCTGTTTTTT.

The rearrangement links TRBV11-1 to TRBJ1-1; possibly TRBD1 for D (6 bases). This CDR3 contains 14 residues. V gave up 2 bases and J gave up 4 bases, with 11 bases separating them. Per the germline V gene, CDR1 is SGHAT and CDR2 is FQDESV (reference sequence). The CDR3 protein is CASSLYQGTTEAFF. CDR3 DNA sequence: TGTGCCAGCAGCTTATATCAGGGGACCACTGAAGCTTTCTTT.

The chain employs TRBV6-2 or TRBV6-3 and TRBJ2-7, with D possibly matching TRBD1 (6 bases). V was clipped by 6 bases and J by 5 bases, with 14 bases between them. The CDR3 has 13 amino acids. CDR1 MNHEY and CDR2 SVGEGT come from the germline V gene. This chain's CDR3 is CASRYRVFHEQYF. The CDR3 DNA sequence: TGTGCCAGCAGATACAGGGTTTTCCACGAGCAGTACTTC.

The V call is TRBV19, the J call TRBJ2-7, with 7 bases aligning to TRBD1. Trimming took 3 bases from V and 2 from J; bases not matched to a gene: 4. In germline, CDR1 is LNHDA, CDR2 SQIVND (reference sequence). The CDR3 has 14 amino acids. CDR3 loop: CASSIRDSTYEQYF. DNA of the CDR3: TGTGCCAGTAGTATTAGGGACAGTACCTACGAGCAGTACTTC.

The rearrangement uses TRBV27 and TRBJ2-1, with D perhaps matching TRBD1 (5 bases). This CDR3 region has 12 residues. Germline CDR1 is MNHEY and CDR2 is SMNVEV (reference sequence). Trimming removed 6 bases at V and 4 bases at J, with 7 bases between. CDR3 nucleotides: TGTGCCAGCAGCCCAGGGTACAATGAGCAGTTCTTC. Its protein is CASSPGYNEQFF.

This clone was counted a single time. The gene calls are TRBV5-6 and TRBJ2-2; D is unresolved. The CDR3 is made up of 15 amino acids. Germline loops: CDR1 SGHDT, CDR2 YYEEEE. The V gene lost 4 bases and the J gene lost 7 bases, with 17 bases spanning the gap. CDR3 nucleotides: TGTGCCAGCAGCAGAGTCCCAGCTACCATCGGGGAGCTGTTTTTT. This translates into CASSRVPATIGELFF.

In this sample, this clone turned up a few times. V usage is TRBV5-1 and J usage is TRBJ2-7, with D possibly being TRBD1 or TRBD2 (5 bases each). The CDR3 totals 14 residues. V was shortened by 4 bases and J by 0 bases, with 11 bases between the two germline ends. Germline V lookup: CDR1 SGHRS, CDR2 YFSETQ. The CDR3 coding sequence is TGCGCCAGCAGCATGGGACGGAGCTCCTACGAGCAGTACTTC. Its translation is CASSMGRSSYEQYF.

J is TRBJ2-5 and V is TRBV5-1; 11 nucleotides match TRBD2. This CDR3 spans 14 amino acids. Trimming cost V 4 bases and J 5 bases; bases outside gene matches: 4. Per germline, CDR1 SGHRS and CDR2 YFSETQ. The CDR3 reads CASSLSGGAETQYF. Here the CDR3 DNA reads TGCGCCAGCAGCCTTAGCGGGGGGGCTGAGACCCAGTACTTC.

The chain is built from TRBV5-5 and TRBJ1-1, with 8 positions matching TRBD1. This CDR3 has 15 residues. Germline CDR1 SGHKS, CDR2 YYEKEE (reference sequence). V shed 4 bases and J 4 bases; nucleotides not matched to a gene: 9. CDR3 bases: TGTGCCAGCAGCAATCCCAGGGGGCGGGTCACTGAAGCTTTCTTT. Its translation is CASSNPRGRVTEAFF.

A single count supports this clone. The CDR3 reads CASSAHASADTQYF. The CDR3 DNA reads TGTGCCAGCAGCGCCCACGCAAGCGCAGATACGCAGTATTTT. The rearrangement joins TRBV9 to TRBJ2-3; D gene unclear. This CDR3 has 14 amino acids. Deletions cut 3 bases from V and 4 bases from J, with 12 bases between. From germline, CDR1 is SGDLS and CDR2 YYNGEE.

Of note for this clone: Other DNA sequences within the sample encode an identical CDR3. The chain links TRBV7-9 to TRBJ1-6; TRBD1 is a possible D gene (6 bases). The CDR3 runs to 14 residues. Per germline, CDR1 SEHNR and CDR2 FQNEAQ (reference sequence). Trimming pared 2 bases from V and 10 bases from J, leaving 12 bases between. CDR3 coding DNA: TGTGCCAGCAGCTTAAGAGGGGGGGGGTCACCCCTCCACTTT. This encodes CASSLRGGGSPLHF.

This chain uses TRBV7-6 with TRBJ2-7; a weak D match, TRBD1 (5 bases). Germline lookup yields CDR1 SGHVS and CDR2 FNYEAQ. The V and J ends lost 5 bases and 3 bases respectively, with 11 bases between them. The CDR3 is 13 amino acids. The DNA for the CDR3 is TGTGCCAGCAGCCCGGCTCAGGGCTACGAGCAGTACTTC. It yields the protein CASSPAQGYEQYF.

The CDR3 here is CASSYSNRENTEAFF. CDR3 nucleotide sequence: TGTGCCAGCAGTTACTCCAACAGAGAGAACACTGAAGCTTTCTTT. J is TRBJ1-1 and V is TRBV6-5, with D unresolved. V lost 0 bases and J lost 1, with 9 bases in between. Germline CDR1 MNHEY, CDR2 SVGAGI. The CDR3 totals 15 residues.

The chain couples TRBV18 to TRBJ1-5; D unclear. There are 13 residues in the CDR3. The ends were cut back, 3 bases at V and 4 bases at J, with 7 bases in the middle. From germline, CDR1 is KGHSH and CDR2 LQKENI. CDR3 DNA sequence: TGTGCCAGCTCACCTGACCAGAATCAGCCCCAGCATTTT. Translating gives CASSPDQNQPQHF.

This clone was observed once. The chain joins TRBV5-6 to TRBJ2-7; 8 bases align to TRBD2. CDR1 SGHDT and CDR2 YYEEEE come from the germline V gene. V was clipped by 4 bases and J by 2 bases; unmatched bases: 8. CDR3 length: 15 residues. Here the CDR3 DNA reads TGTGCCAGCAGCCTATTCACAGCGGGGGCCTACGAGCAGTACTTC. Translated, it gives CASSLFTAGAYEQYF.

This clone is termed medium-sized. The gene calls are TRBV5-6 and TRBJ1-1; 9 bases agree with TRBD1. V lost 0 bases and J lost 0; bases outside the gene matches: 3. In germline, CDR1 is SGHDT, CDR2 YYEEEE. This CDR3 spans 16 amino acids. DNA for the CDR3: TGTGCCAGCAGCTTGGCGACAGGGGGGGTGAACACTGAAGCTTTCTTT. Protein product: CASSLATGGVNTEAFF.

A single count supports this clone. The V and J genes are TRBV12-3 or TRBV12-4 and TRBJ2-2, with a tentative D call TRBD2 (5 bases). V was shortened by 6 bases and J by 7 bases, with 9 bases between the two germline ends. The CDR3 length is 12 residues. The CDR3 protein is CASRPEGGELFF. The CDR3 DNA is TGTGCCAGCAGGCCCGAGGGCGGGGAGCTGTTTTTT.

The chain joins TRBV5-4 to TRBJ2-7, with D perhaps matching TRBD2 (5 bases). CDR1 and CDR2 from the germline V gene are SGHNT and YYREEE (reference sequence). The CDR3 extends over 13 amino acids. V was cut by 2 bases and J by 3 bases, with 9 bases left in between. The CDR3 bases are TGTGCCAGCAGCTTACAGACTAACTACGAGCAGTACTTC. Encoded protein: CASSLQTNYEQYF.

The chain has TRBV30 and TRBJ1-4; no clear D. CDR3 length: 13 amino acids. CDR1 and CDR2 from the germline V gene are GTSNPN and SVGIG (reference sequence). Trimming removed 4 bases from V and 4 bases from J, with 10 bases in between. This CDR3 reads CAWKSTDNEKLFF. CDR3 in DNA: TGTGCCTGGAAGTCTACAGATAATGAAAAACTGTTTTTT.

This chain uses TRBV27 with TRBJ1-2; D gene unclear. Looked up from germline, CDR1 is MNHEY and CDR2 is SMNVEV (reference sequence). There are 15 residues in the CDR3. Trimming took off 2 bases at V and 5 bases at J, with 15 bases between the two ends. CDR3 DNA: TGTGCCAGCAGTTTAGAGAATCCCGACCGTTATGGCTACACCTTC. Its translation: CASSLENPDRYGYTF.

The chain links TRBV7-9 to TRBJ1-3; no clear D gene. The V gene's germline CDR1 is SEHNR and CDR2 FQNEAQ (reference sequence). Deletions cut 1 base from V and 7 bases from J, with 5 bases between. The CDR3 is 12 residues long. The DNA for the CDR3 is TGTGCCAGCAGCTTAGGGATGAACACCATATATTTT. Encoded protein: CASSLGMNTIYF.

CDR3 DNA sequence: TGTGCCAGCAGCGTAGGCGGGGACAGGAGGAACGAGCAGTACTTC. Protein product: CASSVGGDRRNEQYF. The chain links TRBV9 to TRBJ2-7; the match to TRBD1 covers 8 bases. V lost 0 bases to trimming and J lost 5 bases; unmatched junction nucleotides: 7. Germline V gene lookup returns CDR1 SGDLS and CDR2 YYNGEE. This CDR3 has 15 residues.

The DNA of the CDR3 is TGTGCCAGCAGCCGAGGGACAGGGGGCGAACGGCGCTACGAGCAGTACTTC. It yields the protein CASSRGTGGERRYEQYF. The chain joins TRBV14 to TRBJ2-7; TRBD1 aligns across 12 bases. CDR1 is SGHDN, CDR2 FVKESK, per germline. The length of the CDR3 is 17 residues. The V segment lost 4 bases and the J segment 3 bases; nucleotides outside the gene matches: 10.

The chain joins TRBV7-9 to TRBJ1-1; D gene unclear. Germline values: CDR1 SEHNR, CDR2 FQNEAQ (reference sequence). Trimming pared 6 bases from V and 5 bases from J, leaving 10 bases between. The CDR3 is made up of 12 amino acids. This CDR3 is CASRFDGTEAFF. As DNA, the CDR3 is TGTGCCAGCAGGTTCGACGGGACTGAAGCTTTCTTT.

The chain joins TRBV24-1 to TRBJ2-5, with 12 bases aligning to TRBD1. From germline, CDR1 is KGHDR and CDR2 SFDVKD. J was trimmed by 5 bases and V by 1 base; bases with no gene match: 4. The CDR3 contains 16 residues. CDR3 nucleotides: TGTGCCACCAGTGATTTAGGGACAGGGGGCAGGGAGACCCAGTACTTC. Translating gives CATSDLGTGGRETQYF.

This chain joins TRBV12-5 and TRBJ1-2; TRBD1 is a possible D gene (6 bases). This CDR3 comprises 13 residues. Trimming took 2 bases from V and 2 from J, leaving 6 bases between them. Germline V gene lookup returns CDR1 LGHNT and CDR2 FRNRAP. CDR3 amino acids: CASGLTGNYGYTF. DNA of the CDR3: TGTGCTAGTGGTTTGACAGGGAACTATGGCTACACCTTC. The full variable domain, with the rest looked up from reference TRBV12-5 and TRBJ1-2, is DARVTQTPRHKVTEMGQEVTMRCQPILGHNTVFWYRQTMMQGLELLAYFRNRAPLDDSGMPKDRFSAEMPDATLATLKIQPSEPRDSAVYFCASGLTGNYGYTFGSGTRLTVV.

The chain uses TRBV7-3 and TRBJ1-1; no clear D. The V end lost 5 bases, the J end lost 1 base, and 8 bases lay between the germline ends. From germline, CDR1 is SGHTA and CDR2 FQGTGA. CDR3 length: 13 amino acids. The CDR3 bases are TGTGCCAGCAGCGTTCAACGGAACACTGAAGCTTTCTTT. It codes for CASSVQRNTEAFF.

The V call is TRBV19, the J call TRBJ1-2; D unresolved. Deletions cut 3 bases from V and 0 bases from J, with 8 bases between. This CDR3 is built from 14 residues. Germline CDR1 is LNHDA and CDR2 is SQIVND (reference sequence). The CDR3 DNA is TGTGCCAGTAGTATCGGACCCACTAACTATGGCTACACCTTC. This encodes CASSIGPTNYGYTF. Combining the CDR3 with reference TRBV19 and TRBJ1-2 gives the whole variable domain DGGITQSPKYLFRKEGQNVTLSCEQNLNHDAMYWYRQDPGQGLRLIYYSQIVNDFQKGDIAEGYSVSREKKESFPLTVTSAQKNPTAFYLCASSIGPTNYGYTFGSGTRLTVV.